Listed here is a single T cell receptor (beta chain). The assay was carried out at the deep level. In the source study's methods: Filtering differed because ImmunoSEQ produced junction-only sequences that carried no quality scores. Sequencing was performed with immunoSEQ multiplex PCR; in TCRdb, only in-frame clones are kept and a portion is missing. That table gives V, J and clone size, and the DNA gave D and trimming. The table shows around 1,900,000 clones, with around 93% occurring only once. These data are taken from a study of shared clonotypes between healthy human individuals. Study at large: Each donor contributed plates that comprised three CD4 naive, three CD4 memory, two CD8 naive and one CD8 memory.

This CDR3 has 14 residues. Trimming took 4 bases from V and 5 from J, leaving 14 bases between them. From germline, CDR1 is LGHNA and CDR2 YNFKEQ. Naive CD8 isolation took CD45RO-negative cells positively selected for CCR7 and excluded terminally differentiated effector memory CD45RA+ cells. The receptor was derived from a man aged 18 to 30 in good health. Some clones in this sample may be carry-over from other donors' samples. The chain carries TRBV4-2 and TRBJ2-5; tentatively, D is TRBD1 (6 bases). The sample consisted of naive CD8+ T cells from PBMCs. CDR3 sequence reads: CASSRTGWRETQYF. The CDR3 DNA reads TGTGCCAGCAGCCGAACAGGGTGGCGGGAGACCCAGTACTTC.